A selection of T cell receptor beta chains follows, all from one sample in a study of blood T cell repertoires in COVID-19. Clones were sequenced by immunoSEQ multiplex PCR, and TCRdb holds only the in-frame ones, with some missing. The sample shows over 50,000 clones, around 74% of them seen only once. The sample consisted of peripheral blood. The receptors originated from a woman aged 45-59 years with active or convalescent COVID-19. Both conserved end residues are part of each CDR3. A D gene is named only where the DNA matches it firmly. Rows may omit the clone size; those that give it use once, few, many or a size class.

V,J,D,size,CDR3,DNA
TRBV5-1,TRBJ2-1,NA,NA,CASSYLPVKDNEQFF,TGCGCCAGCAGCTACCTGCCAGTTAAAGACAATGAGCAGTTCTTC
TRBV15,TRBJ1-1,TRBD1,NA,CATSSRDSREAFF,TGTGCCACCAGCTCCCGGGACAGTCGAGAAGCTTTCTTT
TRBV24-1,TRBJ2-5,NA,few,CATSDQEGRDLKTQYF,TGTGCCACCAGTGATCAGGAGGGCAGGGACTTAAAGACCCAGTACTTC
TRBV5-1,TRBJ1-2,TRBD1,NA,CASRPTGTGHGYTF,TGCGCCAGCAGACCCACCGGGACAGGGCATGGCTACACCTTC
TRBV2,TRBJ1-2,NA,NA,CASSTGRRDGYTF,TGTGCCAGCAGTACCGGAAGGAGGGATGGCTACACCTTC
TRBV4-3,TRBJ2-5,TRBD2,NA,CASSHGTRGETQYF,TGCGCCAGCAGCCATGGGACTAGAGGGGAGACCCAGTACTTC
TRBV15,TRBJ2-1,TRBD2,NA,CATSSLTSGSEEQFF,TGTGCCACCAGCAGCTTGACTAGCGGGAGTGAGGAGCAGTTCTTC
TRBV5-1,TRBJ2-5,TRBD1,NA,CASSGGTGRVETQYF,TGCGCCAGCAGCGGCGGGACAGGGCGGGTGGAGACCCAGTACTTC
TRBV7-3,TRBJ1-1,TRBD1,NA,CASSLDRGNTEAFF,TGTGCCAGCAGCTTGGACAGGGGGAACACTGAAGCTTTCTTT
TRBV6-2/TRBV6-3,TRBJ2-6,TRBD1,NA,CASSQTRDRGSGANVLTF,TGTGCCAGCAGTCAGACCCGGGACAGGGGGTCTGGGGCCAACGTCCTGACTTTC
TRBV2,TRBJ1-4,TRBD1,NA,CASSLDRLSTNEKLFF,TGTGCCAGCAGCCTGGACAGGTTATCAACTAATGAAAAACTGTTTTTT
TRBV9,TRBJ2-2,NA,NA,CASSVGTSANTGELFF,TGTGCCAGCAGCGTAGGAACTAGTGCAAACACCGGGGAGCTGTTTTTT
TRBV12-3/TRBV12-4,TRBJ1-1,TRBD1,NA,CASSRDRNTEAFF,TGTGCCAGCAGTCGGGACAGGAACACTGAAGCTTTCTTT
TRBV7-3,TRBJ1-1,TRBD1,NA,CASSLGQSNTEAFF,TGTGCCAGCAGCTTGGGACAGTCGAACACTGAAGCTTTCTTT
TRBV2,TRBJ1-5,NA,NA,CASSDYGYEPQHF,TGTGCCAGCAGTGACTACGGGTATGAGCCCCAGCATTTT
TRBV24-1,TRBJ2-3,NA,NA,CATAQSDTQYF,TGTGCCACCGCACAGTCAGATACGCAGTATTTT
TRBV27,TRBJ2-7,NA,NA,CASSSTSLNEQYF,TGTGCCAGCAGTTCTACTAGCCTCAACGAGCAGTACTTC
TRBV3-1/TRBV3-2,TRBJ2-1,TRBD2,NA,CASSLRTSVWNEQFF,TGTGCCAGCAGCCTCCGAACTAGCGTCTGGAATGAGCAGTTCTTC
TRBV13,TRBJ1-2,NA,NA,CASSKGLGSGGGYTF,TGTGCCAGCAGCAAGGGGTTAGGCAGCGGGGGTGGCTACACCTTC
TRBV6-5,TRBJ1-5,NA,few,CAAKIEPQHF,TGTGCCGCGAAAATCGAGCCCCAGCATTTT
TRBV28,TRBJ1-6,NA,NA,CASSLSNSPLHF,TGTGCCAGCAGTTTATCGAATTCACCCCTCCACTTT
TRBV4-2,TRBJ2-3,NA,NA,CASRERSTDTQYF,TGTGCCTCTAGGGAGCGGAGCACAGATACGCAGTATTTT
TRBV7-3,TRBJ1-3,TRBD1,NA,CASSQTGGGFGNTIYF,TGTGCCAGCAGCCAAACAGGGGGCGGATTTGGAAACACCATATATTTT
TRBV10-3,TRBJ1-2,TRBD1,few,CAIRGQGEASGYTF,TGTGCCATCAGGGGACAGGGGGAGGCCTCTGGCTACACCTTC
TRBV6-5,TRBJ1-1,NA,NA,CASMRDSALNTEAFF,TGTGCCAGCATGCGTGACAGCGCGTTGAACACTGAAGCTTTCTTT
TRBV7-2,TRBJ2-1,TRBD2,NA,CASSPRLAGGRNEQFF,TGTGCCAGCAGCCCGCGTCTAGCGGGAGGCAGGAATGAGCAGTTCTTC
TRBV3-1/TRBV3-2,TRBJ1-1,NA,once,CASSQGESVTEAFF,TGTGCCAGCAGCCAAGGGGAGAGCGTCACTGAAGCTTTCTTT
TRBV9,TRBJ2-3,NA,NA,CASSGLLTDTQYF,TGTGCCAGCAGCGGACTCCTCACAGATACGCAGTATTTT
TRBV24-1,TRBJ1-4,TRBD1,NA,CATSDPTPGGAGEKLFF,TGTGCCACCAGTGATCCCACGCCAGGGGGCGCGGGGGAAAAACTGTTTTTT
TRBV27,TRBJ2-7,NA,NA,CASSSWTALRDEQYF,TGTGCCAGCAGTTCCTGGACAGCCCTAAGAGACGAGCAGTACTTC
TRBV5-1,TRBJ2-1,TRBD2,NA,CASSLAVTSGNNEQFF,TGCGCCAGCAGCTTGGCTGTGACTAGCGGAAACAATGAGCAGTTCTTC